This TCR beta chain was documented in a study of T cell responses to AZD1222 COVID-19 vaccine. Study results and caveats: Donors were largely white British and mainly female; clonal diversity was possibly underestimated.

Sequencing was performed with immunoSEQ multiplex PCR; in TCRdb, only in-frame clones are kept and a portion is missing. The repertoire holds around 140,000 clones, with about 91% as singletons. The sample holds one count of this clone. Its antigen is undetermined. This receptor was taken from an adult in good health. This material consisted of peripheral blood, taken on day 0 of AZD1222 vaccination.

This CDR3 reads CASSRISSLPNYGYTF. The CDR3 DNA follows: TGTGCCAGCAGCCGAATATCCAGCCTCCCTAACTATGGCTACACCTTC. The genes are TRBV3-1 (or the pseudogene TRBV3-2) and TRBJ1-2; D call uncertain. Germline V gives CDR1 LGHDT, CDR2 YNNKEL (reference sequence). V was trimmed by 4 bases and J by 0 bases, leaving 15 bases between them. The CDR3 sequence is 16 residues long.